This TCR beta chain was sequenced during a study of blood T cell repertoires in COVID-19. Produced via immunoSEQ multiplex PCR; TCRdb's table is partial and in-frame only. Of hundreds of thousands of clones listed, 80% to 90% are singletons. The germline CDR1 and CDR2 sequences are LNHDA and SQIVND (reference sequence). V lost 2 bases, J lost 0 bases, and 11 bases lay in between. This CDR3 is built from 16 residues. Sequencing input: PBMCs or T cells enriched from blood (not recorded which). The V and J genes are TRBV19 and TRBJ2-1, with D maybe TRBD1 (5 bases). The source of this sequence is a man aged 18 to 29 who had recovered from COVID-19. In nucleotides, the CDR3 is TGTGCCAGTAGTATATCGGACACGAGCTCCTACAATGAGCAGTTCTTC. This sequence encodes CASSISDTSSYNEQFF.